This T cell receptor beta chain was sequenced during a study of blood T cells in healthy people across ages. Together with a sample-barcoded 5' primer, a J-beta primer mix was included in a second PCR lasting about 6 to 12 cycles. In TCRdb, the 5' RACE reads were re-called with MiXCR into one record per CDR3 protein. This table holds 650,000 or so distinct CDR3 sequences, over 40% found once. There are many counts of this clonotype. The sample taken for sequencing was blood. The clonotype was recovered from a woman older than 75 in good health.

The CDR3 DNA sequence: TGCGCCAGCAGCCTAGTAGCGACTAGCACAGATACGCAGTATTTT. This translates into CASSLVATSTDTQYF. This chain connects TRBV4-1 to TRBJ2-3; D is possibly TRBD2 (5 bases). Trimming pared 4 bases from V and 0 bases from J, leaving 11 bases between. The CDR3 sequence is 15 residues long. The germline V gene encodes CDR1 MGHRA and CDR2 YSYEKL.